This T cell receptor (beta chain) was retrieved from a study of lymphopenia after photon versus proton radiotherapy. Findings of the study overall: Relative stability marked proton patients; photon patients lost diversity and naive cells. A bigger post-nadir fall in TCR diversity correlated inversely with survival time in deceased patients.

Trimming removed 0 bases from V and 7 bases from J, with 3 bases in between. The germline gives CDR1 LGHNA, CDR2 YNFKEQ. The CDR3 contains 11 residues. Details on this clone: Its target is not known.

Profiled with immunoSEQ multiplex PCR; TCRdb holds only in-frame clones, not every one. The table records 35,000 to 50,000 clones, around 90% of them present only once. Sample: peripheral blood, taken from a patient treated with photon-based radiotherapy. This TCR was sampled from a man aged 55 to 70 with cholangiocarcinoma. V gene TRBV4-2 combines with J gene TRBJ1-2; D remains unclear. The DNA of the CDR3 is TGTGCCAGCAGCCAAGAAGGTGGCTACACCTTC. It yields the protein CASSQEGGYTF.